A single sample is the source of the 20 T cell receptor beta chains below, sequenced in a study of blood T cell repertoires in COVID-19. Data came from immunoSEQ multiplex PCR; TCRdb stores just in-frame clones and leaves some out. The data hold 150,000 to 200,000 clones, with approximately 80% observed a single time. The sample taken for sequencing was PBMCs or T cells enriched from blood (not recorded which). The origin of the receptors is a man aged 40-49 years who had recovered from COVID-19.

CDR3 residues: CASSRYRDRASESNSPLHF. DNA for the CDR3: TGTGCCAGTAGTCGATACCGGGACAGGGCCTCGGAAAGCAATTCACCCCTCCACTTT. This chain connects TRBV19 to TRBJ1-6, with 9 bases lining up with TRBD1. In germline, CDR1 is LNHDA, CDR2 SQIVND (reference sequence). Trimming removed 5 bases from V and 7 bases from J; junction bases left unmatched: 18. The CDR3 spans 19 residues.

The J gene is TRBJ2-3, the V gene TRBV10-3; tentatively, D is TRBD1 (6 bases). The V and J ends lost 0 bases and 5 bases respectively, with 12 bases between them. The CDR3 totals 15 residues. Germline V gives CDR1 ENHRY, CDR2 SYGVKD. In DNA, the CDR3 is TGTGCCATCAGTGAGTCGACAGGTGTACTAGATACGCAGTATTTT. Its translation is CAISESTGVLDTQYF.

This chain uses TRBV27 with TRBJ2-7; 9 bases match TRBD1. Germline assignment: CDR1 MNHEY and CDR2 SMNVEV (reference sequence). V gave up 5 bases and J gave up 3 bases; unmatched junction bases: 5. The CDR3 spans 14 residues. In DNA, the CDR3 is TGTGCCAGCAGTAGACAGGGGGAGGGCTACGAGCAGTACTTC. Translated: CASSRQGEGYEQYF.

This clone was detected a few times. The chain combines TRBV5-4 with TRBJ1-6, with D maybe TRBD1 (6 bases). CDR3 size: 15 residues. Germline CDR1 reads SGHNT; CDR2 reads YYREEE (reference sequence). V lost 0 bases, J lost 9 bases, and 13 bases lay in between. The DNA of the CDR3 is TGTGCCAGCAGCTTGGAGGGGGTGCGAAGTTCACCCCTCCACTTT. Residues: CASSLEGVRSSPLHF.

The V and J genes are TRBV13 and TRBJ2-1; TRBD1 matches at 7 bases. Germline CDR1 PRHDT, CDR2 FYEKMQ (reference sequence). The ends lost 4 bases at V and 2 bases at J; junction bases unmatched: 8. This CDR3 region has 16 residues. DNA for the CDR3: TGTGCCAGCAGCTCCGGGACAGTAAGAGCCTACAATGAGCAGTTCTTC. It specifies CASSSGTVRAYNEQFF.

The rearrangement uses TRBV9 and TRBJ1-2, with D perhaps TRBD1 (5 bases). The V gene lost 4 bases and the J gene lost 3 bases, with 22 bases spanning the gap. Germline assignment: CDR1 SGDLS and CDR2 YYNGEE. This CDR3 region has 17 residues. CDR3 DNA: TGTGCCAGCAGCCCACACTTAATAAGGGGTCTGGACTATGGCTACACCTTC. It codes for CASSPHLIRGLDYGYTF.

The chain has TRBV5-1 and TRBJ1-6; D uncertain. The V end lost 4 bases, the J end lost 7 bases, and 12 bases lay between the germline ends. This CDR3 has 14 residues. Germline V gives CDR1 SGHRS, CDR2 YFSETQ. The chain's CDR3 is CASSEGARNSPLHF. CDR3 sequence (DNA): TGCGCCAGCAGCGAGGGCGCTAGGAATTCACCCCTCCACTTT.

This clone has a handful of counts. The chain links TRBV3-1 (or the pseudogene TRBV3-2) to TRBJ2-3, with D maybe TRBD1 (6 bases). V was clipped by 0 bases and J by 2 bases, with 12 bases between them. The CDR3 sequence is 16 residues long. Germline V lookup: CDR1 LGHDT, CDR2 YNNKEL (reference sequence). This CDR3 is CASSQDGNRATDTQYF. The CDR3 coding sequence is TGTGCCAGCAGCCAAGATGGTAACAGGGCCACAGATACGCAGTATTTT.

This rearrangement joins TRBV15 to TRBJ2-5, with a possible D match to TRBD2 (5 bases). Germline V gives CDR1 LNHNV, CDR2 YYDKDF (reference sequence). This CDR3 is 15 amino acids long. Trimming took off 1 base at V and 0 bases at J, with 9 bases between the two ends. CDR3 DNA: TGTGCCACCAGCAGAGTCCGAGGGCACCAAGAGACCCAGTACTTC. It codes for CATSRVRGHQETQYF.

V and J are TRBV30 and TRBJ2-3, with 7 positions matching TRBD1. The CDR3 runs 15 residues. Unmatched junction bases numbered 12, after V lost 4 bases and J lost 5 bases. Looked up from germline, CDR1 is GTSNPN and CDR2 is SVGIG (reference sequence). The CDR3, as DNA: TGTGCCTGGACCACTTTGACAGGGAGCGGAGATACGCAGTATTTT. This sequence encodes CAWTTLTGSGDTQYF.

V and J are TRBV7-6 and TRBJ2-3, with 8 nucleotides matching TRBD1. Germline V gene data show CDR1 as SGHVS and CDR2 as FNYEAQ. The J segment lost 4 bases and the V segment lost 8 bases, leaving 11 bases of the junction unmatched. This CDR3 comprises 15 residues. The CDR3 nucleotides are TGTGCCAGCCTCAGGGGGACAGGTTTCGCAGATACGCAGTATTTT. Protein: CASLRGTGFADTQYF.

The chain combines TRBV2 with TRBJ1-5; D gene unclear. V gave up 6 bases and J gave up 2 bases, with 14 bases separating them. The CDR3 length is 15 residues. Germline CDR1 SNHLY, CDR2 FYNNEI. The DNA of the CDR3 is TGTGCCAGCAGGCCAGCTCCAAGCGGCAATCAGCCCCAGCATTTT. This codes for CASRPAPSGNQPQHF.

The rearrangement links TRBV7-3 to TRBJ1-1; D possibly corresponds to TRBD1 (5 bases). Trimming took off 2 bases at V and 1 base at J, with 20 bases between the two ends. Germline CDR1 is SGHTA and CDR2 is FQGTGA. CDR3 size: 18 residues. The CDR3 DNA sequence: TGTGCCAGCAGCTTATCCGGGGGACGCGGTGTCGGGAACACTGAAGCTTTCTTT. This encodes CASSLSGGRGVGNTEAFF.

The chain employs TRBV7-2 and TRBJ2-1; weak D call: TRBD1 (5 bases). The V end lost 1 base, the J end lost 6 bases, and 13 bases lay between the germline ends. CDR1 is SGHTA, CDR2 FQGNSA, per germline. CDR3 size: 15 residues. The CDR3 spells CASSLVAQGRNEQFF. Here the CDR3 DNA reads TGTGCCAGCAGCTTAGTGGCCCAGGGCCGCAATGAGCAGTTCTTC.

CDR3 sequence: CASSEAPPGQGYEQYV. The DNA for the CDR3 is TGTGCCAGCAGTGAAGCGCCACCGGGACAGGGCTACGAGCAGTACGTC. The chain links TRBV2 to TRBJ2-7, with 9 bases that match TRBD1. CDR3 size: 16 residues. CDR1 SNHLY and CDR2 FYNNEI come from the germline V gene. The V segment lost 0 bases and the J segment 3 bases; nucleotides outside the gene matches: 6.

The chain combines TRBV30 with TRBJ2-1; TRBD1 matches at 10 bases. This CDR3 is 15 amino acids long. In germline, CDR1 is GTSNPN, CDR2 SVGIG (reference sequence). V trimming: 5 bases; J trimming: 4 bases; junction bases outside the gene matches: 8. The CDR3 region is CAWGRGQGTYNEQFF. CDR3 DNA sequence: TGTGCCTGGGGCCGGGGACAGGGGACTTACAATGAGCAGTTCTTC.

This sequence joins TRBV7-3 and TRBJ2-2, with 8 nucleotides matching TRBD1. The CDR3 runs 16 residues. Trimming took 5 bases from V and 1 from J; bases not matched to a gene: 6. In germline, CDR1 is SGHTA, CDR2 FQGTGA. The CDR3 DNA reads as TGTGCCAGCAGCCCAGGGGGCAGGGAGAACACCGGGGAGCTGTTTTTT. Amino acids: CASSPGGRENTGELFF.

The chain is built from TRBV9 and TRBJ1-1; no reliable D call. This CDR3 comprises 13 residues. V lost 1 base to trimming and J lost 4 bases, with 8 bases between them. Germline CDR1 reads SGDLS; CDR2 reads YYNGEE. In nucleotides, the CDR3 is TGTGCCAGCAGCGTAACCGGTAGCACTGAAGCTTTCTTT. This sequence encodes CASSVTGSTEAFF.

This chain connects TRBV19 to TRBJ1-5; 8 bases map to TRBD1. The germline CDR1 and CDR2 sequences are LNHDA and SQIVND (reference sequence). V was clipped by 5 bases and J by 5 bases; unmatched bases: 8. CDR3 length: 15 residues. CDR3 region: CASSLHGQGHQPQHF. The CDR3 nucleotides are TGTGCCAGTAGTCTCCACGGACAGGGCCATCAGCCCCAGCATTTT.

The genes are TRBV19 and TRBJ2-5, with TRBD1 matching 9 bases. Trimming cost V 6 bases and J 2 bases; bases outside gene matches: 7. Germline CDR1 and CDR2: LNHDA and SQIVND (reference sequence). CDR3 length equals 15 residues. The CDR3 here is CASSQQGAEQETQYF. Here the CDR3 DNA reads TGTGCCAGTAGCCAACAGGGGGCGGAGCAAGAGACCCAGTACTTC.